This TCR beta chain is drawn from a study of T-cell memory formation after mild COVID-19. Looking at the study overall: Largely, TCR clusters stayed within a single donor.

Trimming removed 3 bases from V and 1 base from J, with 15 bases in between. Germline CDR1 and CDR2: SQVTM and ANQGSEA. The CDR3 totals 15 residues. Concerning this clonotype itself: Its antigen is still unknown.

cDNA libraries for TCR alpha and TCR beta, carrying sample barcodes and UMIs, came from 5'RACE with constant-segment primers. One entry per CDR3 protein results from TCRdb running MiXCR on the 5' RACE reads. The repertoire holds 300,000 to 350,000 distinct CDR3 sequences, approximately 20% seen once, with roughly 20% in the top ten. The study's findings and limits: Memory sampled before infection contained some responding clones, suggesting cross-reactive memory joined.

The source of this sequence is a man aged 18 to 30 who had mild COVID-19 (a few samples of this study predate the infection). Cell type and time point are not known. What was sequenced was PBMCs or a T cell subset sorted from them (not recorded which). The chain recombines TRBV29-1 with TRBJ2-5, with no clear D. The CDR3 here is CSVEGHRARQETQYF. DNA for the CDR3: TGCAGCGTTGAGGGCCACAGAGCACGCCAAGAGACCCAGTACTTC.